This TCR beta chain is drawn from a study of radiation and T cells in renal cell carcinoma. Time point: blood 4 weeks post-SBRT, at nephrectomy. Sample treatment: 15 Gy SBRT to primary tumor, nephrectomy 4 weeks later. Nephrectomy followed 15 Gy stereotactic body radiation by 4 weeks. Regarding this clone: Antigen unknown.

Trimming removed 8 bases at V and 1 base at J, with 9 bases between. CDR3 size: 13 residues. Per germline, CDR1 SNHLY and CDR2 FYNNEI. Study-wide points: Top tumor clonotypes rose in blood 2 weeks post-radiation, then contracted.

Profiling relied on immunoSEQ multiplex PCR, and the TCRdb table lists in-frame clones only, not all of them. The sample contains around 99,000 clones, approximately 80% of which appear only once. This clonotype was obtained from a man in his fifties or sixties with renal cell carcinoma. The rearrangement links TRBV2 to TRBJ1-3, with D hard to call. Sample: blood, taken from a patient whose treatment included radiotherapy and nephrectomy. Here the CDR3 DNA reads TGTGCCAGCTTCCCTGCATCTGGAAACACCATATATTTT. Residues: CASFPASGNTIYF.